This T cell receptor beta chain was observed in a study of blood T cell repertoires in COVID-19. At the level of the study: The United States, Italy and Spain supplied acute and convalescent COVID-19 samples. T cells, B-cell-depleted T cells, or PBMCs supplied cDNA or gDNA.

J gave up 4 bases and V 3 bases, and 1 base lay outside the gene matches. There are 15 residues in the CDR3. The germline V gene encodes CDR1 KGHSH and CDR2 LQKENI. Per the study methods: Reference gene primer amplification gave estimated nucleated cell counts. The protocol was immunoSEQ multiplex PCR, while the TCRdb copy is restricted to in-frame clones and leaves out a portion. D and trimming come from the DNA, and the V and J calls and clone size come from that table. The sample yields roughly 140,000 clones, about 80% seen once. This clone came up once. This specimen includes other DNA sequences encoding the same CDR3.

The specimen sequenced was peripheral blood. V gene TRBV18 combines with J gene TRBJ2-1; TRBD2 matches 12 bases. The TCR was taken from a human donor in a cohort sampled during active COVID-19. DNA for the CDR3: TGTGCCAGCTCACCCACTAGCGGGGGGTACAATGAGCAGTTCTTC. As protein: CASSPTSGGYNEQFF.